Detailed here is one TCR beta chain. The junction does not match germline at one end; this may be a read error. Germline V gene data show CDR1 as SEHNR and CDR2 as FQNEAQ (reference sequence). The CDR3 extends over 14 amino acids. This specimen belongs to a study of T cells after yellow fever vaccination. TCRdb called the 5' RACE reads again in MiXCR, with one record for every CDR3 protein. The sample contains nearly 550,000 distinct CDR3 sequences, 15% to 20% of which appear only once. V and J are TRBV7-9 and TRBJ1-1; the D is unclear. Here the sequenced sample was PBMCs, taken 15 days after the yellow fever booster vaccination. This receptor was identified in a man between 25 and 39 years old who received the YFV17D yellow fever vaccine. The CDR3 bases are TGTGCCAGCAGCTTAGCATCCTCGTGGGAGGTTCAGGTCTTT. Residues: CASSLASSWEVQVF.